The 16 T cell receptor beta chains in this list originate from one sample, sequenced in a study of blood T cell repertoires in COVID-19. TCRdb's copy holds only in-frame clones and misses some; the assay was immunoSEQ multiplex PCR. The sample consists of 150,000 to 200,000 clones, roughly 86% of them appearing once. Sequencing input: peripheral blood. The receptor source for this set is a woman between 45 and 65 years old with acute or convalescent COVID-19.

This sequence joins TRBV2 and TRBJ1-5; 8 positions match TRBD1. Looked up from germline, CDR1 is SNHLY and CDR2 is FYNNEI. V lost 5 bases to trimming and J lost 4 bases; unmatched junction nucleotides: 7. The CDR3 is 15 amino acids. CDR3 bases: TGTGCCAGCAGTTCGGACAGGGAAAGGAATCAGCCCCAGCATTTT. This translates into CASSSDRERNQPQHF.

This chain links TRBV5-4 with TRBJ2-5; the D gene is possibly TRBD2 (6 bases). This CDR3 contains 15 residues. Trimming pared 4 bases from V and 3 bases from J, leaving 16 bases between. Germline lookup yields CDR1 SGHNT and CDR2 YYREEE (reference sequence). The CDR3 DNA sequence: TGTGCCAGCAGCAACCCCTCGGGACTGAAAGAGACCCAGTACTTC. Protein sequence: CASSNPSGLKETQYF.

V gene TRBV7-2 combines with J gene TRBJ2-1; no definite D call. Germline V lookup: CDR1 SGHTA, CDR2 FQGNSA. The V and J ends lost 5 bases and 0 bases respectively, with 11 bases between them. The CDR3 loop spans 15 amino acids. The CDR3 region has the DNA TGTGCCAGCAGCCTGTCGGCTAGCTCCTACAATGAGCAGTTCTTC. Translation: CASSLSASSYNEQFF.

The V gene is TRBV6-6, the J gene TRBJ1-2; D might be TRBD1 (5 bases). The length of the CDR3 is 16 residues. With 0 bases removed from V and 2 bases from J, the gap between germline ends came to 13 bases. Germline values: CDR1 MNHNY, CDR2 SVGAGI (reference sequence). The CDR3 loop reads CASSYSRPGVNYGYTF. The CDR3 bases are TGTGCCAGCAGTTACTCGCGTCCGGGGGTAAACTATGGCTACACCTTC.

This chain links TRBV28 with TRBJ2-7; D is undetermined. Deletions cut 3 bases from V and 5 bases from J, with 14 bases between. Germline V gene data show CDR1 as MDHEN and CDR2 as SYDVKM. The CDR3 spans 14 residues. CDR3 nucleotides: TGTGCCAGCAGTTTCCGACAACGGAACAACGAGCAGTACTTC. This codes for CASSFRQRNNEQYF.

The chain is built from TRBV29-1 and TRBJ1-2; the match to TRBD1 covers 8 bases. This CDR3 spans 12 amino acids. The germline V gene has CDR1 SQVTM and CDR2 ANQGSEA. The trim removed 5 bases at V and 6 bases at J, leaving 5 bases unmatched. The CDR3 sequence: CSVSAGGNGYTF. The CDR3 bases are TGCAGCGTTTCAGCAGGGGGCAATGGCTACACCTTC. The entire variable domain, with the rest obtained from reference TRBV29-1 and TRBJ1-2, is as follows: SAVISQKPSRDICQRGTSLTIQCQVDSQVTMMFWYRQQPGQSLTLIATANQGSEATYESGFVIDKFPISRPNLTFSTLTVSNMSPEDSSIYLCSVSAGGNGYTFGSGTRLTVV.

This chain links TRBV4-2 with TRBJ2-3, with TRBD2 matching over 7 bases. Trimming took 2 bases from V and 0 from J; bases not matched to a gene: 5. The CDR3 contains 16 residues. Per germline, CDR1 LGHNA and CDR2 YNFKEQ. The CDR3 DNA reads as TGTGCCAGCAGCCAATCAGCGGGAATTAGCACAGATACGCAGTATTTT. It encodes CASSQSAGISTDTQYF.

The rearrangement uses TRBV7-2 and TRBJ2-7; maybe TRBD1 (5 bases). The CDR3 loop spans 14 amino acids. Germline CDR1 and CDR2: SGHTA and FQGNSA. Between the trimmed V and J ends, which lost 2 bases and 2 bases, there was a span of 10 bases. The CDR3 nucleotides are TGTGCCAGCAGCTTAATCAGCAGGGCCTACGAGCAGTACTTC. Amino acids: CASSLISRAYEQYF.

The V gene is TRBV30, the J gene TRBJ1-5, with D unclear. The germline V gene encodes CDR1 GTSNPN and CDR2 SVGIG (reference sequence). Trimming shortened V by 1 base and J by 4 bases, and 8 bases separated the two germline ends. This CDR3 is built from 13 residues. CDR3 amino acids: CAWSGAFNQPQHF. The CDR3 DNA reads TGTGCCTGGAGTGGGGCCTTTAATCAGCCCCAGCATTTT.

This rearrangement joins TRBV2 to TRBJ1-2, with D uncertain. V lost 6 bases and J 4 bases, leaving 12 bases between the germline ends. The CDR3 extends over 13 amino acids. Germline assignment: CDR1 SNHLY and CDR2 FYNNEI. The CDR3 loop reads CASSERAFYGYTF. The CDR3 bases are TGTGCCAGCAGCGAGAGGGCATTCTATGGCTACACCTTC.

V is TRBV24-1 and J is TRBJ1-3; a possible D gene is TRBD1 (5 bases). CDR3 size: 14 residues. The V end was cut by 5 bases, the J end by 2 bases, with 9 bases between. Per the germline V gene, CDR1 is KGHDR and CDR2 is SFDVKD. CDR3 in amino acids: CATSGAGPGNTIYF. The CDR3 DNA sequence: TGTGCCACCAGTGGGGCAGGGCCTGGAAACACCATATATTTT.

This clone was picked up one time. The chain recombines TRBV25-1 with TRBJ1-1; no firm D call. This CDR3 has 13 residues. Germline CDR1 MGHDK, CDR2 SYGVNS. Trimming took 4 bases from V and 0 from J, leaving 6 bases between them. The CDR3 region has the DNA TGTGCCAGCAGTGCCTACTTGAACACTGAAGCTTTCTTT. Amino acid sequence: CASSAYLNTEAFF.

This rearrangement joins TRBV18 to TRBJ2-7, with 8 nucleotides matching TRBD2. Germline CDR1 reads KGHSH; CDR2 reads LQKENI. The CDR3 covers 15 residues. Trimming at V came to 4 bases and at J to 4 bases, leaving 9 bases not matched to a gene. The CDR3 nucleotides are TGTGCCAGCTCACTCTCCGCGGGGGGAGAATACGAGCAGTACTTC. It specifies CASSLSAGGEYEQYF.

The chain is built from TRBV4-1 and TRBJ2-7; D possibly corresponds to TRBD2 (5 bases). Trimming cost V 1 base and J 3 bases, with 10 bases left between them. In germline, CDR1 is MGHRA, CDR2 YSYEKL. This CDR3 spans 14 amino acids. The CDR3, as DNA: TGCGCCAGCAGCCAAGGTGTAGGAGGCTACGAGCAGTACTTC. Its translation is CASSQGVGGYEQYF.

The CDR3 loop reads CASSITPEQPQHF. In DNA form, the CDR3 reads TGTGCCAGTAGTATCACCCCCGAGCAGCCCCAGCATTTT. This chain links TRBV19 with TRBJ1-5; D unclear. This CDR3 is 13 amino acids long. CDR1 LNHDA and CDR2 SQIVND come from the germline V gene (reference sequence). V lost 3 bases and J 7 bases, leaving 10 bases between the germline ends. Together with reference TRBV19 and TRBJ1-5, the CDR3 gives the full variable domain: DGGITQSPKYLFRKEGQNVTLSCEQNLNHDAMYWYRQDPGQGLRLIYYSQIVNDFQKGDIAEGYSVSREKKESFPLTVTSAQKNPTAFYLCASSITPEQPQHFGDGTRLSIL.

The gene calls are TRBV19 and TRBJ1-1, with a possible D match to TRBD1 (5 bases). The CDR3 runs to 11 residues. V was cut by 7 bases and J by 9 bases, with 12 bases left in between. The V gene's germline CDR1 is LNHDA and CDR2 SQIVND (reference sequence). DNA of the CDR3: TGTGCCAGTACCGCAGGGATTAAAGCTTTCTTT. The encoded protein is CASTAGIKAFF.